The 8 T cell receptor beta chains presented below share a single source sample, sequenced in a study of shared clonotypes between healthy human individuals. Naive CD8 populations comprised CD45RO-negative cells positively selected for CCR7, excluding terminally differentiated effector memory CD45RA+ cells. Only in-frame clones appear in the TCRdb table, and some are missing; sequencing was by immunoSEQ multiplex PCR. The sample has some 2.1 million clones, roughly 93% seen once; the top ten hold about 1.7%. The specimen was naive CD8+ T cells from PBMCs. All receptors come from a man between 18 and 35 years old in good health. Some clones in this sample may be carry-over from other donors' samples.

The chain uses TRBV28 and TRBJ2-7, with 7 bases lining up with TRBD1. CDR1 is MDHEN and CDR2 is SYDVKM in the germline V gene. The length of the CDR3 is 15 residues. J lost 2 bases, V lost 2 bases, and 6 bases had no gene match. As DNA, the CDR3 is TGTGCCAGCAGTTTACTGCGACAGGGACCCTACGAGCAGTACTTC. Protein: CASSLLRQGPYEQYF.

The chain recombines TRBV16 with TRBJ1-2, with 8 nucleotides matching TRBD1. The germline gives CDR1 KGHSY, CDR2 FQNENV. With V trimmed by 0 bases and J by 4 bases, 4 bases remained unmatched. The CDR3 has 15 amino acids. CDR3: CASSQSVGQAYGYTF. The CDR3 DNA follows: TGTGCCAGCAGCCAATCGGTGGGACAGGCCTATGGCTACACCTTC.

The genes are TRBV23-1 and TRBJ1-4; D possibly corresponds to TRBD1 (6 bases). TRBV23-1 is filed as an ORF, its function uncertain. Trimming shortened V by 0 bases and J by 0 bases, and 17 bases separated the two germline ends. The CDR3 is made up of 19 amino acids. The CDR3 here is CASSQSSRGRTATNEKLFF. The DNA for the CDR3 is TGCGCCAGCAGTCAATCGTCGCGTGGGCGGACAGCAACTAATGAAAAACTGTTTTTT.

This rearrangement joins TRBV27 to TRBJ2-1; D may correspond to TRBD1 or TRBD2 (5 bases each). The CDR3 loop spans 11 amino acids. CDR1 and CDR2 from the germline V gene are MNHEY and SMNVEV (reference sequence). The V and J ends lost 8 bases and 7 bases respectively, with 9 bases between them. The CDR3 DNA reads TGTGCCAGCTGCTGGGGGAATGAGCAGTTCTTC. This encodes CASCWGNEQFF.

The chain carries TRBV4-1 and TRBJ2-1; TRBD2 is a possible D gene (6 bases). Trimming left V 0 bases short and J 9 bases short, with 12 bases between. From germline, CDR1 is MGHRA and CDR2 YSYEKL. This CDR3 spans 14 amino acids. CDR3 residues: CASSQDIGGGEQFF. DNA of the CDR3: TGCGCCAGCAGCCAAGATATCGGGGGTGGTGAGCAGTTCTTC.

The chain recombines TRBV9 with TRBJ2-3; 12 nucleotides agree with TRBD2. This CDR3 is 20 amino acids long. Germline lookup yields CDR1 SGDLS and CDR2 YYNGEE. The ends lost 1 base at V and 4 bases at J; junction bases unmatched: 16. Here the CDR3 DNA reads TGTGCCAGCAGCGTACCCCGGGATCCGAGGACTAGCGGGAATTCAGATACGCAGTATTTT. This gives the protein CASSVPRDPRTSGNSDTQYF.

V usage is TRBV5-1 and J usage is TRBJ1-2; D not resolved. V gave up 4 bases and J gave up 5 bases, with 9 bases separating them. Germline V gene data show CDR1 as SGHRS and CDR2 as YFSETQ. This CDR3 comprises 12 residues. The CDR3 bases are TGCGCCAGCAGCCCGGGCGTGTATGGCTACACCTTC. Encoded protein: CASSPGVYGYTF.

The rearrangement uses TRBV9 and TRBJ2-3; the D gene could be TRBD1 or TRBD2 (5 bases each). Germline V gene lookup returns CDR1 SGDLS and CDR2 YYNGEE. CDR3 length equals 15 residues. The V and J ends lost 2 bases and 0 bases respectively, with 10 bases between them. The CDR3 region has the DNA TGTGCCAGCAGCGTCCGGGACGGAAGCACAGATACGCAGTATTTT. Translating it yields CASSVRDGSTDTQYF.